This T cell receptor (beta chain) is drawn from a study of T cells after posttransplantation cyclophosphamide. Findings and caveats of the study: After PTCy, TRB diversity resembled that of CNI/methotrexate controls.

This table comes from immunoSEQ multiplex PCR, and its TCRdb copy is limited to in-frame clones, with some not included. The data contain about 28,000 clones, approximately 90% of them singletons. Peripheral blood was collected from the related graft donor on the marrow donation day. Worth noting for this clone: Its target is unknown.

This clonotype was sampled from a man in his forties or fifties. The sequenced material came from PBMCs.

This CDR3 is CAIQSPSGRSYEQYF. DNA for the CDR3: TGTGCCATCCAATCACCTAGCGGGCGTTCCTACGAGCAGTACTTC. The rearrangement links TRBV10-3 to TRBJ2-7, with 8 positions matching TRBD2. The V gene's germline CDR1 is ENHRY and CDR2 SYGVKD. The CDR3 has 15 amino acids. The V gene end was trimmed by 8 bases and the J gene end by 1 base; junction bases not matched to a gene: 10.